This T cell receptor (beta chain) was sequenced during a study of regulatory T cells in long-lasting Graves disease. The trim removed 5 bases at V and 9 bases at J, leaving 4 bases unmatched. Germline CDR1 SGHNT, CDR2 YENEEA. The CDR3 is 15 amino acids. Time point meaning: newly diagnosed GD, antithyroid drugs for less than 3 months. Making the TCR library involved RNA that had been extracted from PBMCs. iRepertoire HTBI primers and Arm-PCR of CDR3 regions built TCR beta libraries. MiXCR, applied by TCRdb to the multiplex PCR reads, yields one record per CDR3 protein. The table includes 350,000 to 450,000 distinct CDR3 sequences, roughly 15% detected once. These data were likewise used in another study, on T cells in Graves' hyperthyroidism and ophthalmopathy.

The gene calls are TRBV11-3 and TRBJ2-1; 16 bases are a match to TRBD2. Sequencing used peripheral blood mononuclear cells (PBMCs), obtained at new diagnosis, from a patient treated with antithyroid drugs. The receptor was isolated from a woman aged 40 to 49 with Graves disease. The CDR3 coding sequence is TGTGCCAGCAGCAAGGGACTAGCGGGAGGGTCTGAGCAGTTCTTC. Translating it yields CASSKGLAGGSEQFF.